This T cell receptor beta chain came from a study of CD4 T cells in relation to SARS-CoV-2 and coronaviruses. The overall study: Controls used an HIV-1 Nef peptide pool or no peptide.

Turning to this clone: Its antigen is not identified.

Before the COVID-19 pandemic, during about 2011-2018, CD4+ T cells were taken from unexposed donors. CD4+ T cells were isolated from the cells after about 11 days of culture. The CDR3 contains 13 residues. V shed 6 bases and J 6 bases; nucleotides not matched to a gene: 3. The V gene's germline CDR1 is MNHEY and CDR2 SVGAGI. Here immunoSEQ multiplex PCR was the method, and the copy in TCRdb shows in-frame clones only, minus some. Among 27,000 or so clones listed, about 76% were seen once. The receptor's source is a human donor in good health. The genes are TRBV6-5 and TRBJ2-3; 10 nucleotides line up with TRBD1. The specimen was CD4+ T cells from PBMCs, cultured in vitro. CDR3 nucleotide sequence: TGTGCCAGCAGGGGGACAGGGGCCGATACGCAGTATTTT. Protein product: CASRGTGADTQYF.